The 17 T cell receptor beta chains in this list originate from one sample, sequenced in a study of blood T cell repertoires in COVID-19. TCRdb's table, derived via immunoSEQ multiplex PCR, lists solely in-frame clones and lacks some. The sample has 55,000 to 75,000 clones; more than 65% are singletons. Sequencing was performed on peripheral blood. These receptor sequences come from an elderly man with COVID-19, enrolled during active disease.

The V and J genes are TRBV6-2 or TRBV6-3 and TRBJ2-1; TRBD1 aligns across 9 bases. The CDR3 runs to 17 residues. The trim removed 2 bases at V and 5 bases at J, leaving 10 bases unmatched. Germline CDR1 reads MNHEY; CDR2 reads SVGEGT. CDR3 nucleotides: TGTGCCAGCAGTTACCTTACCGGGACAGGGTCCGACAATGAGCAGTTCTTC. Encoded protein: CASSYLTGTGSDNEQFF.

The chain employs TRBV19 and TRBJ2-1; D possibly corresponds to TRBD2 (6 bases). CDR1 is LNHDA, CDR2 SQIVND, per germline (reference sequence). The V and J ends lost 9 bases and 4 bases respectively, with 16 bases between them. The CDR3 spans 14 residues. CDR3 amino acids: CASSRGPPYNEQFF. The CDR3 DNA follows: TGTGCCAGCTCGCGGGGCCCACCTTACAATGAGCAGTTCTTC.

The chain has TRBV7-9 and TRBJ1-3; 7 nucleotides match TRBD1. V was pared by 5 bases and J by 4 bases, with 8 bases of the junction left unmatched. CDR3 size: 15 residues. Germline CDR1 is SEHNR and CDR2 is FQNEAQ (reference sequence). For the CDR3, the DNA is TGTGCCAGCAGCGCATTGACAGGGTTCGGAAACACCATATATTTT. The encoded protein is CASSALTGFGNTIYF.

The chain joins TRBV9 to TRBJ2-5, with 7 bases lining up with TRBD2. This CDR3 comprises 15 residues. Germline V gene data show CDR1 as SGDLS and CDR2 as YYNGEE. V shed 3 bases and J 1 base; nucleotides not matched to a gene: 6. The CDR3 sequence is CASSAGTTSQETQYF. CDR3 DNA sequence: TGTGCCAGCAGCGCCGGGACTACCTCCCAAGAGACCCAGTACTTC.

The chain links TRBV3-1 (or the pseudogene TRBV3-2) to TRBJ1-1; 7 positions match TRBD1. In germline, CDR1 is LGHDT, CDR2 YNNKEL (reference sequence). Germline trimming cut 6 bases from V and 10 bases from J; bases unmatched to any gene: 8. CDR3 length: 12 residues. Written as DNA, the CDR3 is TGTGCCAGCAGTCCCGACAGGGTGGGAGCTTTCTTT. This codes for CASSPDRVGAFF.

The genes are TRBV5-1 and TRBJ1-1, with D perhaps matching TRBD1 (5 bases). Germline CDR1 is SGHRS and CDR2 is YFSETQ. The CDR3 covers 14 residues. The V gene lost 3 bases and the J gene lost 4 bases, with 13 bases spanning the gap. CDR3 sequence reads: CASSSTAGPTEAFF. The CDR3, as DNA: TGCGCCAGCAGCTCGACGGCAGGGCCCACTGAAGCTTTCTTT.

This chain joins TRBV18 and TRBJ2-4, with D perhaps matching TRBD1 (6 bases). V lost 2 bases and J 0 bases, leaving 11 bases between the germline ends. The germline gives CDR1 KGHSH, CDR2 LQKENI. The length of the CDR3 is 16 residues. This CDR3 is CASSPSQGIAKNIQYF. CDR3 sequence (DNA): TGTGCCAGCTCACCATCACAGGGTATAGCCAAAAACATTCAGTACTTC.

This chain joins TRBV6-2 or TRBV6-3 and TRBJ2-1, with TRBD2 identical over 13 bases. The V and J ends lost 4 bases and 6 bases, in that order; junction bases with no gene match: 6. This CDR3 has 16 residues. Germline V gives CDR1 MNHEY, CDR2 SVGEGT. DNA of the CDR3: TGTGCCAGCAGTTCCTTACTAGCGGGGGGGCCCAATGAGCAGTTCTTC. The encoded protein is CASSSLLAGGPNEQFF.

In its sample, this clone was seen once. The DNA is left out, because the CDR3 cannot be placed on it with certainty; the CDR3 is given as TCRdb lists it. This chain links TRBV1 with TRBJ2-3; TRBD2, as called in the table, went unchecked against the DNA. TRBV1 is shown as a pseudogene. The CDR3 region is 13 residues in length, termini included. The CDR3 region is CTSFGGGTDTQYF.

This clone is a singleton in its sample. The chain combines TRBV6-2 or TRBV6-3 with TRBJ1-2; D not resolved. The CDR3 is 14 residues long. Trimming removed 5 bases at V and 8 bases at J, with 18 bases between. Looked up from germline, CDR1 is MNHEY and CDR2 is SVGEGT. This CDR3 is CASSPNDGQPGYTF. CDR3 nucleotide sequence: TGTGCCAGCAGTCCAAATGATGGGCAACCGGGCTACACCTTC.

CDR3 sequence reads: CASSSQRGRENEQFF. In nucleotides, the CDR3 is TGTGCCAGCAGCTCTCAGCGGGGTAGGGAGAATGAGCAGTTCTTC. The chain is built from TRBV11-1 and TRBJ2-1, with 7 positions matching TRBD2. Germline V gene lookup returns CDR1 SGHAT and CDR2 FQDESV (reference sequence). Germline trimming cut 4 bases from V and 7 bases from J; bases unmatched to any gene: 10. The CDR3 contains 15 residues.

The chain couples TRBV9 to TRBJ1-2; D gene ambiguous. This CDR3 spans 16 amino acids. Per the germline V gene, CDR1 is SGDLS and CDR2 is YYNGEE. The V and J ends lost 0 bases and 4 bases respectively, with 16 bases between them. CDR3: CASSVAGGLRAYGYTF. The CDR3 DNA reads TGTGCCAGCAGCGTAGCTGGAGGTCTCCGGGCCTATGGCTACACCTTC.

The V call is TRBV29-1, the J call TRBJ2-5, with 7 bases that match TRBD2. V lost 7 bases and J lost 5; bases outside the gene matches: 13. Germline V gene sequence: CDR1 SQVTM, CDR2 ANQGSEA. There are 14 residues in the CDR3. The CDR3 region is CSAGTTRVGETQYF. CDR3 bases: TGCAGCGCCGGGACTACCCGCGTAGGGGAGACCCAGTACTTC.

The chain couples TRBV6-1 to TRBJ1-2, with a weak D call TRBD1 (6 bases). The CDR3 extends over 12 amino acids. V dropped 0 bases and J dropped 12 bases, with 11 bases sitting between them. Germline V gene data show CDR1 as MNHNS and CDR2 as SASEGT. The CDR3 region has the DNA TGTGCCAGCAGTGAAGCGGACAGCCTCCACACCTTC. It yields the protein CASSEADSLHTF.

This clone was picked up one time. DNA of the CDR3: TGTGCCAGTAATAAGGACAGGGAGAGTACTGAAGCTTTCTTT. Its translation is CASNKDRESTEAFF. The chain uses TRBV19 and TRBJ1-1, with 8 nucleotides matching TRBD1. V gave up 7 bases and J gave up 5 bases; unmatched junction bases: 9. The CDR3 is 14 amino acids. Germline V gene sequence: CDR1 LNHDA, CDR2 SQIVND (reference sequence).

This clone was seen more than once but under ten times. The V call is TRBV13, the J call TRBJ1-3; TRBD1 is a possible D gene (5 bases). The germline gives CDR1 PRHDT, CDR2 FYEKMQ (reference sequence). The CDR3 runs 17 residues. V was pared by 5 bases and J by 0 bases, with 17 bases between. The CDR3: CASSGARPISSGNTIYF. CDR3 in DNA: TGTGCCAGCAGCGGGGCAAGGCCTATAAGCTCTGGAAACACCATATATTTT.

This chain uses TRBV5-1 with TRBJ2-2; 8 nucleotides line up with TRBD2. The CDR3 spans 14 residues. The germline V gene encodes CDR1 SGHRS and CDR2 YFSETQ. After removal of 6 bases from V and 7 bases from J, the junction contained 8 bases not matched to a gene. As DNA, the CDR3 is TGCGCCAGCATAGAGGGACTAGTTGGCGGGGAGCTGTTTTTT. It yields the protein CASIEGLVGGELFF.